This note documents a single TCR beta chain sequence. Clones were read by immunoSEQ multiplex PCR, and TCRdb kept only the in-frame ones, dropping some. Of roughly 40,000 clones in the sample, under 90% were seen once. The CDR3 consists of 14 residues. The germline V gene has CDR1 SGDLS and CDR2 YYNGEE. With V trimmed by 3 bases and J by 4 bases, 6 bases remained unmatched. These data are taken from a study of OX40 agonist ivuxolimab in advanced cancers. Sample: CD4+ or CD8+ T cells sorted from blood, taken in a trial of the OX40 agonist ivuxolimab. The TCR was taken from an adult with an advanced solid tumor such as melanoma, head and neck, liver or kidney cancer. This sequence joins TRBV9 and TRBJ1-1; 7 bases are shared with TRBD1. The CDR3 DNA reads as TGTGCCAGCAGCGGTGACAGGGATCGCACTGAAGCTTTCTTT. Translation: CASSGDRDRTEAFF.